Listed below are T cell receptor beta chains from one sample, sequenced in a study of blood T cell repertoires in COVID-19. The repertoire was sequenced with immunoSEQ multiplex PCR; TCRdb's copy has only in-frame clones and lacks some. Among some 100,000 clones, 90% to 95% were seen once, and the ten largest hold 17%. Source material: peripheral blood. These receptors came from a man aged 45 to 65 with acute or convalescent COVID-19. Each CDR3 is given with its conserved first and last residue. The D gene is left open where the match is weak.

D	J	V	length	DNA	CDR3
TRBD1	TRBJ1-5	TRBV2	14	TGTGCCAGCAAGGACAGGTCCCTTCAGGGGCCCCAGCATTTT	CASKDRSLQGPQHF
TRBD1	TRBJ2-7	TRBV28	15	TGTGCCAGCAGGTGGTCGGACAGGGGAGGAAGCGAGCAGTACTTC	CASRWSDRGGSEQYF
-	TRBJ2-3	TRBV30	17	TGTGCCTGGAGTGTAATTACGGGGGGCACTTCCACAGATACGCAGTATTTT	CAWSVITGGTSTDTQYF
TRBD1	TRBJ1-4	TRBV7-8	16	TGTGCCAGCAGCTTAAACAGGGGGAAACCCAATGAAAAACTGTTTTTT	CASSLNRGKPNEKLFF
-	TRBJ2-5	TRBV5-5	14	TGTGCCAGCAGACCCGCCCTGGAGAGGGAGACCCAGTACTTC	CASRPALERETQYF
TRBD2	TRBJ2-3	TRBV5-1	15	TGCGCCAGCAGTAGGACGGACGGGAGGGGGGATACGCAGTATTTT	CASSRTDGRGDTQYF
-	TRBJ1-1	TRBV27	17	TGTGCCAGCAGTCGCCTTATGGGCCCTACTAGGGGGACTGAAGCTTTCTTT	CASSRLMGPTRGTEAFF
TRBD1	TRBJ2-2	TRBV15	15	TGTGCCACCAGCACCCAGACAGGGGATACCGGGGAGCTGTTTTTT	CATSTQTGDTGELFF
TRBD1	TRBJ1-1	TRBV28	11	TGTGCCAGCAGTTTGGGACAGAGGGGAATTTTT	CASSLGQRGIF
TRBD1	TRBJ2-3	TRBV19	14	TGTGCCAGTAGTATACAACAGGGGGCAGATACGCAGTATTTT	CASSIQQGADTQYF
-	TRBJ2-7	TRBV6-5	15	TGTGCCAGCAGTAGACAGACGGTGAGCTCCTACGAGCAGTACTTC	CASSRQTVSSYEQYF
TRBD1	TRBJ2-4	TRBV6-6	15	TGTGCCAGCAGTTATGGATCAGGGGGCAAAAACATTCAGTACTTC	CASSYGSGGKNIQYF
-	TRBJ2-1	TRBV4-2	16	TGTGCCAGCAGCCAAGATATAGGAGGAGGGTACAATGAGCAGTTCTTC	CASSQDIGGGYNEQFF
-	TRBJ1-1	TRBV5-4	15	TGTGCCAGCAGCGGCAGTATGGGGGGAGAAGCTGAAGCTTTCTTT	CASSGSMGGEAEAFF
TRBD1	TRBJ1-5	TRBV19	15	TGTGCCAGTAGTATGTCACAGGGGGCGTCTCAGCCCCAGCATTTT	CASSMSQGASQPQHF
TRBD1	TRBJ1-1	TRBV4-1	12	TGCGCCAGCAGCCAAGTCACAGGGGAGGCTTTCTTT	CASSQVTGEAFF
-	TRBJ2-7	TRBV7-9	13	TGTGCCAGCAGCTTCCGACAGGATCTCGAGCAGTACTTC	CASSFRQDLEQYF
TRBD2	TRBJ2-1	TRBV6-1	16	TGTGCCAGCAGTGTAGTGCTAGCGGGGGGGGACAATGAGCAGTTCTTC	CASSVVLAGGDNEQFF
-	TRBJ2-7	TRBV20-1	11	TGCAGTGCTAGAGAAGGACTTGAGCAGTACTTC	CSAREGLEQYF
TRBD1	TRBJ2-1	TRBV12-5	14	TGTGCTAGTGGTTCACTGACAGGGTCCGGTGAGCAGTTCTTC	CASGSLTGSGEQFF
-	TRBJ1-2	TRBV4-2	15	TGTGCCAGCAGCCAAGACCTGATGGGGCGAAGTGGCTACACCTTC	CASSQDLMGRSGYTF
TRBD1	TRBJ2-1	TRBV28	17	TGTGCCAGCAGTTCGACTCCGGACAGGGGGTCCTACAATGAGCAGTTCTTC	CASSSTPDRGSYNEQFF
-	TRBJ2-5	TRBV7-2	15	TGTGCCAGCAGCTTAGCTGGATTAGGGGGGGGGACCCAGTACTTC	CASSLAGLGGGTQYF
TRBD1	TRBJ2-6	TRBV6-5	14	TGTGCCAGCAGTACAGGGGCCGGAGCCAACGTCCTGACTTTC	CASSTGAGANVLTF
TRBD2	TRBJ2-1	TRBV7-2	16	TGTGCCAGCAGCTTAGACCTGCGGGGGGGATACAATGAGCAGTTCTTC	CASSLDLRGGYNEQFF
TRBD1	TRBJ1-2	TRBV7-2	12	TGTGCCAGCAGCGGGACAGGGACTGGCTACACCTTC	CASSGTGTGYTF
-	TRBJ2-5	TRBV13	13	TGTGCCAGCAGCTTAGGCAGCCAAGAGACCCAGTACTTC	CASSLGSQETQYF
-	TRBJ2-5	TRBV9	15	TGTGCCAGCAACTTAGGCGGGCGGGGCGAAGAGACCCAGTACTTC	CASNLGGRGEETQYF
-	TRBJ1-3	TRBV7-9	17	TGTGCCAGCAGCTTAATTATTGCGTCGGTAGCTGGAAACACCATATATTTT	CASSLIIASVAGNTIYF
TRBD1	TRBJ2-7	TRBV14	15	TGTGCCAGCAGCCCATGGACAGGGGGTGGCTACGAGCAGTACTTC	CASSPWTGGGYEQYF